This TCR beta chain derives from a study of glioma-infiltrating T cells. Study results and caveats: Tissue-blood divergence was below expectation in non-neoplastic patients, above in gliomas.

For this clonotype: The antigen is undetermined. A read error may explain this, as a much larger clone is one base away.

Using RNA template, CDR3s of TCR alpha and beta were amplified with iRepertoire arm-PCR. Each CDR3 protein gets one entry after TCRdb re-called the multiplex PCR reads with MiXCR. The sample lists fewer than 500,000 distinct CDR3 sequences; around 45% were seen once. CDR3 size: 14 residues. CDR1 and CDR2 from the germline V gene are MNHEY and SMNVEV (reference sequence). Source material: glioma tissue, nonneoplastic brain tissue, or PBMCs (not recorded which). The clonotype was recovered from a human donor with low-grade glioma or glioblastoma, undergoing nonglioma brain surgery, or in good health (not recorded which). The chain recombines TRBV27 with TRBJ2-2; TRBD1 matches 7 bases. This CDR3 is CASSLGQNTGELSF. CDR3 in DNA: TGTGCCAGCAGTTTGGGACAGAACACCGGGGAGCTGTCTTTT.